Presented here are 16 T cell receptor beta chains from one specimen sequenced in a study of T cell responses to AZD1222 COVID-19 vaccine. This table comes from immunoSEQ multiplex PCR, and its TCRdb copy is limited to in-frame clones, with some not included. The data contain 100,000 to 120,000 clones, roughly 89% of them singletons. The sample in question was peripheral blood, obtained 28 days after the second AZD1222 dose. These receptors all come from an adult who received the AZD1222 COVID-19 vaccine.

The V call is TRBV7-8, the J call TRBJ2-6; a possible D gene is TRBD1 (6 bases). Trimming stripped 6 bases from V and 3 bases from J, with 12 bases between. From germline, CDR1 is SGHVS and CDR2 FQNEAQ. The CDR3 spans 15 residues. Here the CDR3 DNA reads TGTGCCAGCAGTCGACAGGTTGTTGGGGCCAACGTCCTGACTTTC. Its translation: CASSRQVVGANVLTF.

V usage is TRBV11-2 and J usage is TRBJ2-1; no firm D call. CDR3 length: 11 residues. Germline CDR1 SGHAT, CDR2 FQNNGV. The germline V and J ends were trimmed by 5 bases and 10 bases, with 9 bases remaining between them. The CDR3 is CASSPSLEQFF. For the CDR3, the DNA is TGTGCCAGCAGCCCGTCCTTGGAGCAGTTCTTC.

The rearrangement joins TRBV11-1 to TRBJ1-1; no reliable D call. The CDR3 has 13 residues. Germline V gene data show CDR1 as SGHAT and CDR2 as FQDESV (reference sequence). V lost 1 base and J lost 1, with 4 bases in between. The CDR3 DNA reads TGTGCCAGCAGCTTAGGGCCGAACACTGAAGCTTTCTTT. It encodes CASSLGPNTEAFF. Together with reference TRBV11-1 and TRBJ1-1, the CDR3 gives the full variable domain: EAEVAQSPRYKITEKSQAVAFWCDPISGHATLYWYRQILGQGPELLVQFQDESVVDDSQLPKDRFSAERLKGVDSTLKIQPAELGDSAMYLCASSLGPNTEAFFGQGTRLTVV.

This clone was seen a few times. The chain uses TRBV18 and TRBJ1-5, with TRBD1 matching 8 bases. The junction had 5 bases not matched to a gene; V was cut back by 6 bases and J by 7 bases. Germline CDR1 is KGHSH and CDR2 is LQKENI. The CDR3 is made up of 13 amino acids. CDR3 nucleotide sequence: TGTGCCAGCTCCCCGGACAGGGAACAGCCCCAGCATTTT. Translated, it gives CASSPDREQPQHF.

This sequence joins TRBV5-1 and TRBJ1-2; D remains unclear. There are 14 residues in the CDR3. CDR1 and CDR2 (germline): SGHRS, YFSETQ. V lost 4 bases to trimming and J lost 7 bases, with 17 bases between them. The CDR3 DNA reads TGCGCCAGCAGCCCGCAGGACGGTTCGCCTGGCTACACCTTC. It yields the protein CASSPQDGSPGYTF.

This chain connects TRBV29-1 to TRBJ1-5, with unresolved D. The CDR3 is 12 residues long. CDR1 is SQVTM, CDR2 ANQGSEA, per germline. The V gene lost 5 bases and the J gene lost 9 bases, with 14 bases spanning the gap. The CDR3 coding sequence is TGCAGCGTTCTCCTTGTGGTACCGCCCCAGCATTTT. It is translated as CSVLLVVPPQHF.

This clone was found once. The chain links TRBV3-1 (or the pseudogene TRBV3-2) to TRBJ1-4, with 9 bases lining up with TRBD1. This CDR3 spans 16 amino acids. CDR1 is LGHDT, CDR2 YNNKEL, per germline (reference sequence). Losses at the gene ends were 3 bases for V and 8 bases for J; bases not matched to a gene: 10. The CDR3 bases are TGTGCCAGCAGCCAGGCTGCAGGACAGGGGCCCGAAAAACTGTTTTTT. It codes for CASSQAAGQGPEKLFF.

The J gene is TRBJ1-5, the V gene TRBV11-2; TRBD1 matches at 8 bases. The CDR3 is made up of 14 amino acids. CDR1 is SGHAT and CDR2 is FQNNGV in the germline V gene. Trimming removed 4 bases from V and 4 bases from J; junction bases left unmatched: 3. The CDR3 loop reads CASSSTGANQPQHF. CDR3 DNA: TGTGCCAGCAGCTCGACAGGGGCGAATCAGCCCCAGCATTTT.

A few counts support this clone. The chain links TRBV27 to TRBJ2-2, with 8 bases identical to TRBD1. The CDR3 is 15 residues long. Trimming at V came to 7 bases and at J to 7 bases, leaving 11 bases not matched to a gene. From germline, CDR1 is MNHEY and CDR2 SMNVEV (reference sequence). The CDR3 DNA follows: TGTGCCAGCACCTTCTCCGGACAGGGTGTCGGGGAGCTGTTTTTT. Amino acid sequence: CASTFSGQGVGELFF.

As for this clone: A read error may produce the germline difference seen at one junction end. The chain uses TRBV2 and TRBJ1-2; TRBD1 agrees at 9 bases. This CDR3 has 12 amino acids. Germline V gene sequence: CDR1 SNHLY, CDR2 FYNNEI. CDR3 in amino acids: CASRPGQGNRAF. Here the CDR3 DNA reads TGTGCCAGCAGACCGGGACAGGGAAATCGGGCCTTC.

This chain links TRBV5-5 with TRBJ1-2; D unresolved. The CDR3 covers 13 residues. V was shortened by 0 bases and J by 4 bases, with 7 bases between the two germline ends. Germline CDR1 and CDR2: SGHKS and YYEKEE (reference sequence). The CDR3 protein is CASSLAVTYGYTF. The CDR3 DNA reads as TGTGCCAGCAGCTTGGCCGTAACCTATGGCTACACCTTC. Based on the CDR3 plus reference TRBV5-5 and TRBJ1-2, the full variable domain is DAGVTQSPTHLIKTRGQQVTLRCSPISGHKSVSWYQQVLGQGPQFIFQYYEKEERGRGNFPDRFSARQFPNYSSELNVNALLLGDSALYLCASSLAVTYGYTFGSGTRLTVV.

The CDR3 region has the DNA TGTGCCAGCCAACAGCTCTCCGGGACAGGGGATCAGCCCCAGCATTTT. It translates to CASQQLSGTGDQPQHF. The chain has TRBV28 and TRBJ1-5, with 10 bases that match TRBD1. The CDR3 loop spans 16 amino acids. Germline V lookup: CDR1 MDHEN, CDR2 SYDVKM. V trimming: 8 bases; J trimming: 5 bases; junction bases outside the gene matches: 12.

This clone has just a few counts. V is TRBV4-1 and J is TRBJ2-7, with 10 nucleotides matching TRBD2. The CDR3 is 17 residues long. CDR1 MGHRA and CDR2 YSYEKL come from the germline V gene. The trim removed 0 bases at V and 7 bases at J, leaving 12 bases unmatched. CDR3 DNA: TGCGCCAGCAGCCAAGACGTCGAAACTAGCGGGAAAGGTGAGCAGTACTTC. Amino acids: CASSQDVETSGKGEQYF.

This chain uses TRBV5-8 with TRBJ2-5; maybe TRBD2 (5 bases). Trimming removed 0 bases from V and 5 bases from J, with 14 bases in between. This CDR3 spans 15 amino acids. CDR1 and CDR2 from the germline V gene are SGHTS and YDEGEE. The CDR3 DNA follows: TGTGCCAGCAGCTTGGTCGGTGGGAGTAGGGAGACCCAGTACTTC. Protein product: CASSLVGGSRETQYF.

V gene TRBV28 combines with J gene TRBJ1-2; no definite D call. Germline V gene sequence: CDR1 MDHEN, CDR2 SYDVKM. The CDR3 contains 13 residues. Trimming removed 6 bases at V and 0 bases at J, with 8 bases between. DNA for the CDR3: TGTGCCAGCAGAGGCGCCTCTAACTATGGCTACACCTTC. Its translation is CASRGASNYGYTF.

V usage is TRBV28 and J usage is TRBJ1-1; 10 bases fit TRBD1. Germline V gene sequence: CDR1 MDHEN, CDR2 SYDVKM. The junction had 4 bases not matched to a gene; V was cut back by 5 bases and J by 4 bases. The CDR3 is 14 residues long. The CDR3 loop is CASSRRTGGTEAFF. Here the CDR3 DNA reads TGTGCCAGCAGTAGAAGGACAGGGGGCACTGAAGCTTTCTTT.